The 30 T cell receptor beta chains reported below all come from one sample, sequenced in a study of blood T cell repertoires in COVID-19. Clones were sequenced by immunoSEQ multiplex PCR, and TCRdb holds only the in-frame ones, with some missing. The repertoire holds over 85,000 clones, with approximately 90% as singletons. Sequenced sample: peripheral blood. These TCRs come from a human donor in a cohort sampled during active COVID-19.

The rearrangement joins TRBV9 to TRBJ2-3; TRBD1 is a possible D gene (8 bases). CDR1 and CDR2 (germline): SGDLS, YYNGEE. CDR3 length: 15 residues. V was clipped by 4 bases and J by 7 bases, with 19 bases between them. The CDR3 here is CASSPLDRGGNTQYF. CDR3 nucleotide sequence: TGTGCCAGCAGCCCCTTAGACAGGGGAGGGAATACGCAGTATTTT. Using reference TRBV9 and TRBJ2-3 for the parts outside the CDR3, the full variable domain is DSGVTQTPKHLITATGQRVTLRCSPRSGDLSVYWYQQSLDQGLQFLIQYYNGEERAKGNILERFSAQQFPDLHSELNLSSLELGDSALYFCASSPLDRGGNTQYFGPGTRLTVL.

V is TRBV5-4 and J is TRBJ2-3; the D gene is possibly TRBD2 (6 bases). CDR1 and CDR2 (germline): SGHNT, YYREEE (reference sequence). CDR3 length equals 15 residues. V shed 4 bases and J shed 1 base, with 13 bases lying between them. Written as DNA, the CDR3 is TGTGCCAGCAGCCCCAGCGGGCGGGGCACAGATACGCAGTATTTT. Translated: CASSPSGRGTDTQYF.

This clone was seen repeatedly, ten times or more. The chain recombines TRBV6-2 or TRBV6-3 with TRBJ2-7; 12 positions match TRBD2. Germline lookup yields CDR1 MNHEY and CDR2 SVGEGT. The CDR3 loop spans 16 amino acids. The J segment lost 4 bases and the V segment lost 5 bases, leaving 9 bases of the junction unmatched. CDR3 region: CASSAPGLAGGYEQYF. The CDR3 DNA reads as TGTGCCAGCAGTGCTCCGGGACTAGCGGGCGGGTACGAGCAGTACTTC.

V usage is TRBV12-5 and J usage is TRBJ1-1, with D unclear. Germline loops: CDR1 LGHNT, CDR2 FRNRAP. This CDR3 contains 15 residues. V lost 7 bases, J lost 5 bases, and 20 bases lay in between. The CDR3 protein is CASVPGPALITEAFF. The CDR3 nucleotides are TGTGCTAGTGTCCCTGGGCCAGCCCTTATTACTGAAGCTTTCTTT.

The V gene is TRBV6-8, the J gene TRBJ2-5; 7 bases map to TRBD1. CDR1 and CDR2 (germline): MNHGY, SAAAGT. There are 13 residues in the CDR3. V lost 7 bases to trimming and J lost 1 base; unmatched junction nucleotides: 3. In nucleotides, the CDR3 is TGTGCCAGCACGAACAGGGGCCAAGAGACCCAGTACTTC. Translated, it gives CASTNRGQETQYF.

The CDR3 loop reads CASSLLTREINEQFF. The CDR3 bases are TGCGCCAGCAGCTTGTTAACTAGAGAGATCAATGAGCAGTTCTTC. The V call is TRBV5-1, the J call TRBJ2-1; D is possibly TRBD2 (5 bases). The V end lost 1 base, the J end lost 6 bases, and 14 bases lay between the germline ends. CDR3 length: 15 amino acids. Germline V gene sequence: CDR1 SGHRS, CDR2 YFSETQ.

The rearrangement joins TRBV28 to TRBJ1-5; TRBD1 matches 7 bases. V shed 3 bases and J 7 bases; nucleotides not matched to a gene: 9. Germline CDR1 MDHEN, CDR2 SYDVKM. The CDR3 extends over 15 amino acids. This CDR3 reads CASSFLLRGRQPQHF. In DNA form, the CDR3 reads TGTGCCAGCAGTTTCTTACTCAGGGGGAGGCAGCCCCAGCATTTT.

The V call is TRBV2, the J call TRBJ2-1; 11 positions agree with TRBD2. This CDR3 has 14 amino acids. Germline V gene data show CDR1 as SNHLY and CDR2 as FYNNEI. Trimming took 4 bases from V and 8 from J; bases not matched to a gene: 4. CDR3 DNA: TGTGCCAGCAGTGGGGTAGCGGGGGGGGATGAGCAGTTCTTC. Amino acid sequence: CASSGVAGGDEQFF.

V gene TRBV9 combines with J gene TRBJ1-2; D possibly corresponds to TRBD1 (6 bases). This CDR3 region has 14 residues. Trimming shortened V by 3 bases and J by 7 bases, and 16 bases separated the two germline ends. Germline assignment: CDR1 SGDLS and CDR2 YYNGEE. The CDR3 nucleotides are TGTGCCAGCAGCGCAGGACAGTGGTCTGGTGGCTACACCTTC. It codes for CASSAGQWSGGYTF.

The J gene is TRBJ1-1, the V gene TRBV4-1; 7 bases align to TRBD1. Looked up from germline, CDR1 is MGHRA and CDR2 is YSYEKL. The V segment lost 0 bases and the J segment 4 bases; nucleotides outside the gene matches: 8. The length of the CDR3 is 16 residues. CDR3 sequence: CASSQDQGTGATEAFF. The CDR3 DNA reads TGCGCCAGCAGCCAAGATCAGGGAACAGGGGCCACTGAAGCTTTCTTT.

The sample holds one count of this clone. The chain couples TRBV7-6 to TRBJ2-1; 8 bases align to TRBD2. This CDR3 is 16 amino acids long. CDR1 SGHVS and CDR2 FNYEAQ come from the germline V gene. Germline trimming cut 1 base from V and 5 bases from J; bases unmatched to any gene: 7. CDR3 residues: CASSLVTSGTHNEQFF. Here the CDR3 DNA reads TGTGCCAGCAGCTTAGTAACTAGCGGAACCCACAATGAGCAGTTCTTC.

V and J are TRBV6-2 or TRBV6-3 and TRBJ2-1; TRBD2 aligns across 9 bases. The CDR3 spans 16 residues. CDR1 and CDR2 (germline): MNHEY, SVGEGT. V gave up 4 bases and J gave up 3 bases; unmatched junction bases: 7. The CDR3 sequence is CASSSVTSGNYNEQFF. The CDR3 nucleotides read TGTGCCAGCAGTTCCGTGACTAGCGGAAACTACAATGAGCAGTTCTTC.

V usage is TRBV7-9 and J usage is TRBJ1-1; D ambiguous. CDR1 SEHNR and CDR2 FQNEAQ come from the germline V gene (reference sequence). This CDR3 spans 12 amino acids. The V and J ends lost 5 bases and 5 bases respectively, with 9 bases between them. Here the CDR3 reads CASSPQKTEAFF. CDR3 nucleotide sequence: TGTGCCAGCAGCCCTCAGAAAACTGAAGCTTTCTTT.

The CDR3 DNA reads TGTGCCAGCAGTTATCCGAGAGGGAGGGCCAGGGTTTCGCCGTTCTTC. Amino acid sequence: CASSYPRGRARVSPFF. The chain has TRBV28 and TRBJ2-1; 7 bases line up with TRBD2. Germline lookup yields CDR1 MDHEN and CDR2 SYDVKM. This CDR3 comprises 16 residues. With 4 bases clipped from V and 15 bases from J, the junction kept 21 bases outside the gene matches. The whole variable domain, filled in from reference TRBV28 and TRBJ2-1, reads DVKVTQSSRYLVKRTGEKVFLECVQDMDHENMFWYRQDPGLGLRLIYFSYDVKMKEKGDIPEGYSVSREKKERFSLILESASTNQTSMYLCASSYPRGRARVSPFFGPGTRLTVL.

V usage is TRBV30 and J usage is TRBJ1-2; no definite D call. This CDR3 is 14 amino acids long. Between the trimmed V and J ends, which lost 0 bases and 4 bases, there was a span of 12 bases. Germline CDR1 GTSNPN, CDR2 SVGIG (reference sequence). CDR3: CAWSVLTGGYGYTF. The CDR3 DNA is TGTGCCTGGAGTGTACTTACGGGAGGCTATGGCTACACCTTC.

This clone was recorded only once. The genes are TRBV5-4 and TRBJ1-2; possible D gene TRBD1, 5 bases. Trimming took 0 bases from V and 4 from J, leaving 13 bases between them. There are 15 residues in the CDR3. Per germline, CDR1 SGHNT and CDR2 YYREEE (reference sequence). The CDR3 sequence is CASSLDGGGVYGYTF. In DNA, the CDR3 is TGTGCCAGCAGCTTGGATGGGGGGGGAGTCTATGGCTACACCTTC.

Comment on this clone: The sample holds other DNA sequences that translate to the same CDR3. The genes are TRBV6-6 and TRBJ2-5; 7 nucleotides line up with TRBD2. This CDR3 contains 15 residues. CDR1 and CDR2 (germline): MNHNY, SVGAGI (reference sequence). V was pared by 3 bases and J by 2 bases, with 6 bases of the junction left unmatched. The CDR3 loop is CASSYSGGGQETQYF. The CDR3 DNA sequence: TGTGCCAGCAGTTATTCCGGCGGGGGACAAGAGACCCAGTACTTC.

The CDR3 sequence: CASSDQTNYGYTF. The DNA of the CDR3 is TGCGCCAGCAGTGACCAGACTAACTATGGCTACACCTTC. This rearrangement joins TRBV10-2 to TRBJ1-2; D remains unclear. This CDR3 spans 13 amino acids. The V end lost 3 bases, the J end lost 0 bases, and 5 bases lay between the germline ends. Per germline, CDR1 WSHSY and CDR2 SAAADI.

This chain connects TRBV28 to TRBJ2-1, with TRBD1 identical over 9 bases. Germline V CDR1 and CDR2: MDHEN, SYDVKM. V trimming: 6 bases; J trimming: 12 bases; junction bases outside the gene matches: 15. The CDR3 is 15 amino acids. The chain's CDR3 is CASSSRTGDLRGQFF. Written as DNA, the CDR3 is TGTGCCAGCAGCTCCCGGACAGGGGACCTCCGGGGGCAGTTCTTC.

The CDR3 DNA sequence: TGTGCCAGCAGCTTAGGAGGGCCAGGGGGCAGAGGGGCTAATGAAAAACTGTTTTTT. It translates to CASSLGGPGGRGANEKLFF. The V call is TRBV7-8, the J call TRBJ1-4; 8 nucleotides agree with TRBD1. The germline V gene has CDR1 SGHVS and CDR2 FQNEAQ. The CDR3 totals 19 residues. The ends lost 1 base at V and 3 bases at J; junction bases unmatched: 13. Drawing the rest from reference TRBV7-8 and TRBJ1-4, the complete variable domain is GAGVSQSPRYKVAKRGQDVALRCDPISGHVSLFWYQQALGQGPEFLTYFQNEAQLDKSGLPSDRFFAERPEGSVSTLKIQRTQQEDSAVYLCASSLGGPGGRGANEKLFFGSGTQLSVL.

This clone was detected once. CDR3 DNA sequence: TGCGCCAGCAGCCAAGATTGGAGGTACAATGAGCAGTTCTTC. Translation gives CASSQDWRYNEQFF. This chain joins TRBV4-1 and TRBJ2-1, with TRBD2 as a possible D gene (5 bases). Between the trimmed V and J ends, which lost 0 bases and 4 bases, there was a span of 7 bases. Germline values: CDR1 MGHRA, CDR2 YSYEKL. The CDR3 covers 14 residues.

This chain connects TRBV5-1 to TRBJ1-1; TRBD1 matches at 7 bases. The CDR3 covers 14 residues. With 5 bases clipped from V and 1 base from J, the junction kept 5 bases outside the gene matches. CDR1 is SGHRS, CDR2 YFSETQ, per germline. CDR3 amino acids: CASSEGAANTEAFF. CDR3 sequence (DNA): TGCGCCAGCAGTGAGGGGGCTGCGAACACTGAAGCTTTCTTT. The variable domain in full, completed from reference TRBV5-1 and TRBJ1-1, reads KAGVTQTPRYLIKTRGQQVTLSCSPISGHRSVSWYQQTPGQGLQFLFEYFSETQRNKGNFPGRFSGRQFSNSRSEMNVSTLELGDSALYLCASSEGAANTEAFFGQGTRLTVV.

The chain is built from TRBV15 and TRBJ1-2; the D gene is possibly TRBD1 (5 bases). CDR1 and CDR2 from the germline V gene are LNHNV and YYDKDF (reference sequence). The CDR3 consists of 15 residues. Trimming took off 2 bases at V and 2 bases at J, with 12 bases between the two ends. CDR3 protein: CATSRIDSYNYGYTF. CDR3 in DNA: TGTGCCACCAGCAGAATCGACAGTTACAACTATGGCTACACCTTC.

The V call is TRBV7-3, the J call TRBJ2-3; 8 bases align to TRBD2. Germline CDR1 and CDR2: SGHTA and FQGTGA. The CDR3 covers 15 residues. Unmatched junction bases numbered 8, after V lost 4 bases and J lost 5 bases. CDR3 residues: CASSSSGSWVDTQYF. CDR3 coding DNA: TGTGCCAGCAGCTCAAGCGGGAGTTGGGTAGATACGCAGTATTTT.

The V gene is TRBV24-1, the J gene TRBJ1-5, with TRBD1 identical over 7 bases. This CDR3 has 17 amino acids. Germline values: CDR1 KGHDR, CDR2 SFDVKD. Trimming at V came to 9 bases and at J to 0 bases, leaving 13 bases not matched to a gene. CDR3: CATLRCGDSHSNQPQHF. The CDR3 DNA reads TGTGCCACCTTGAGATGCGGGGACAGTCATAGCAATCAGCCCCAGCATTTT.

The chain combines TRBV5-1 with TRBJ2-7; possibly TRBD1 for D (6 bases). The CDR3 loop spans 12 amino acids. With 5 bases removed from V and 5 bases from J, the gap between germline ends came to 11 bases. CDR1 is SGHRS, CDR2 YFSETQ, per germline. CDR3 nucleotide sequence: TGCGCCAGCAGAGGGGGAAGCGACGAGCAGTACTTC. Translating gives CASRGGSDEQYF.

The chain uses TRBV7-9 and TRBJ2-1, with D tentatively TRBD2 (5 bases). Germline CDR1 is SEHNR and CDR2 is FQNEAQ (reference sequence). The CDR3 covers 14 residues. The V end lost 10 bases, the J end lost 0 bases, and 13 bases lay between the germline ends. CDR3 in DNA: TGTGCCACCGGCATGGGGAGCTCCTACAATGAGCAGTTCTTC. Protein: CATGMGSSYNEQFF.

The chain uses TRBV6-5 and TRBJ1-5; 8 nucleotides agree with TRBD1. This CDR3 contains 14 residues. Germline trimming cut 4 bases from V and 4 bases from J; bases unmatched to any gene: 3. Germline CDR1 MNHEY, CDR2 SVGAGI. CDR3 DNA: TGTGCCAGCAGTTTACGACAGGGGAATCAGCCCCAGCATTTT. Translated: CASSLRQGNQPQHF.

This clone was recorded only once. Other DNA sequences from this sample encode an identical CDR3 as well. CDR3 residues: CASSHRGSNYGYTF. The CDR3 DNA sequence: TGTGCCAGCAGCCATCGTGGCAGTAACTATGGCTACACCTTC. The chain recombines TRBV3-1 (or the pseudogene TRBV3-2) with TRBJ1-2; no clear D gene. Trimming took off 3 bases at V and 1 base at J, with 9 bases between the two ends. The CDR3 contains 14 residues. Germline V gene lookup returns CDR1 LGHDT and CDR2 YNNKEL (reference sequence).

This clone was seen once. This chain joins TRBV11-2 and TRBJ1-6, with unresolved D. This CDR3 comprises 14 residues. V was cut by 0 bases and J by 6 bases, with 6 bases left in between. Looked up from germline, CDR1 is SGHAT and CDR2 is FQNNGV. The CDR3 protein is CASSLDPRNSPLHF. As DNA, the CDR3 is TGTGCCAGCAGCTTAGATCCCCGTAATTCACCCCTCCACTTT.